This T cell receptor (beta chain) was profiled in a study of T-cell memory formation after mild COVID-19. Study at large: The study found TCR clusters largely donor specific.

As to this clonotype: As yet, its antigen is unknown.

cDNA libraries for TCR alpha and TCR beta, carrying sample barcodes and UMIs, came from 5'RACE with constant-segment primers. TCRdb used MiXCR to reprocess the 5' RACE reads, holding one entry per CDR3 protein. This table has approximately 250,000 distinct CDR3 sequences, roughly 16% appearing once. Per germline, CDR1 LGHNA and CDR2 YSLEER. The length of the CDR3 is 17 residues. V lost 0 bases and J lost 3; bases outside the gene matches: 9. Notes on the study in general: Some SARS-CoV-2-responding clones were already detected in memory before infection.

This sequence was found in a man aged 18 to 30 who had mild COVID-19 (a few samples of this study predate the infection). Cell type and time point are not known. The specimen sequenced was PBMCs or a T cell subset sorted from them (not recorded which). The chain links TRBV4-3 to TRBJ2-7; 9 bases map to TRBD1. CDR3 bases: TGCGCCAGCAGCCAAGATACCACGGGACAGGGAGGCTACGAGCAGTACTTC. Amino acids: CASSQDTTGQGGYEQYF.